The clone carrying this TCR beta chain has just a few counts. The target antigen is unknown. iRepertoire HTBI primers and Arm-PCR of CDR3 regions built TCR beta libraries. TCRdb reprocessed the multiplex PCR reads via MiXCR and lists one record per CDR3 protein. The table lists 400,000 to 500,000 distinct CDR3 sequences, 13% to 15% of them singletons. Time point in this sample: newly diagnosed GD, antithyroid drugs for less than 3 months. PBMCs provided the RNA from which the TCR library was made. This sample was taken from a study of regulatory T cells in long-lasting Graves disease. This CDR3 comprises 15 residues. The V and J ends lost 6 bases and 1 base, in that order; junction bases with no gene match: 4. CDR1 is DFQATT and CDR2 is SNEGSKA in the germline V gene (reference sequence). Regarding the study as a whole: TRBV28, TRBJ1-2 and TRBJ2-5 emerged as the favored segments in persistent disease.

The same data also contributed to another study, on T cells in Graves' hyperthyroidism and ophthalmopathy.

Sequenced material: peripheral blood mononuclear cells (PBMCs), taken at new diagnosis, from a patient treated with antithyroid drugs. This receptor was identified in a woman in her 50s with Graves disease. V and J are TRBV20-1 and TRBJ2-3; 13 bases are a match to TRBD2. The CDR3 here is CSARTSGGRTDTQYF. CDR3 DNA sequence: TGCAGTGCGAGGACTAGCGGGGGTCGCACAGATACGCAGTATTTT.